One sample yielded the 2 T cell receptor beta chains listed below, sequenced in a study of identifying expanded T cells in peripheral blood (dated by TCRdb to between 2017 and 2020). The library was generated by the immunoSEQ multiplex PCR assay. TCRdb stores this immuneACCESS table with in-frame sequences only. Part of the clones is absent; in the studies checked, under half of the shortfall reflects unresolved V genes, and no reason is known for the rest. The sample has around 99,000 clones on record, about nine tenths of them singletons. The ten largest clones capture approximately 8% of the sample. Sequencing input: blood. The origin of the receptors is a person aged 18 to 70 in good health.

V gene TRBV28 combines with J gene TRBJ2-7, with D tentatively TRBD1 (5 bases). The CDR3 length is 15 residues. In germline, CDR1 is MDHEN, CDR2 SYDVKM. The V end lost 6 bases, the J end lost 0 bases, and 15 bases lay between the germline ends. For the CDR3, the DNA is TGTGCCAGCAGCATGGATTTGGACACCTCCTACGAGCAGTACTTC. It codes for CASSMDLDTSYEQYF.

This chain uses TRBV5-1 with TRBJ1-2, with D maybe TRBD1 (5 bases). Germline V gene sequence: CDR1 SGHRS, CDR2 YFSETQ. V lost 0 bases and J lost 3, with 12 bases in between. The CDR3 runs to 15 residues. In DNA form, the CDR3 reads TGCGCCAGCAGCTTGGACCCGACAGACTACTATGGCTACACCTTC. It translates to CASSLDPTDYYGYTF.